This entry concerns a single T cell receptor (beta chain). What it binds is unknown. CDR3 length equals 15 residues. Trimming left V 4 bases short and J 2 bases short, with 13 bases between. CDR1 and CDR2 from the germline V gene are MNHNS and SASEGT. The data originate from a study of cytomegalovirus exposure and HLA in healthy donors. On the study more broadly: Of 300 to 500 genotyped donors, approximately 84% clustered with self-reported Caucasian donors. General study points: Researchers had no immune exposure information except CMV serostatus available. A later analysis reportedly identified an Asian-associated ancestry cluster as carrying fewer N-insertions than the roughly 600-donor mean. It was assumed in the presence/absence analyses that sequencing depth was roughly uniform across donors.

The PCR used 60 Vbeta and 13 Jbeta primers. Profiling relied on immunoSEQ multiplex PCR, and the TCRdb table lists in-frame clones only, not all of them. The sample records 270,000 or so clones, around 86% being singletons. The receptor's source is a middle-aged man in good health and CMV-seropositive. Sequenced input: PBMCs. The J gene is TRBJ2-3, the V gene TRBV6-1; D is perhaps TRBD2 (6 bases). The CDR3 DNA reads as TGTGCCAGCAGTGGGACTATCACTATCACAGATACGCAGTATTTT. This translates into CASSGTITITDTQYF.